Below are 17 T cell receptor beta chains sequenced from a single sample in a study of cytomegalovirus exposure and HLA in healthy donors. 60 Vbeta and 13 Jbeta primers were used in PCR. Measured with immunoSEQ multiplex PCR; TCRdb has only the in-frame clones, and not every one. The sample yields more than 110,000 clones, around three quarters seen once. The sample comprised PBMCs. The source is a man younger than 30 in good health and CMV-seronegative.

The rearrangement joins TRBV19 to TRBJ1-3, with 8 positions matching TRBD1. With V trimmed by 10 bases and J by 4 bases, 9 bases remained unmatched. Germline loops: CDR1 LNHDA, CDR2 SQIVND (reference sequence). There are 14 residues in the CDR3. Here the CDR3 DNA reads TGTGCCACTACCGTGGGACAGGTGGGAAACACCATATATTTT. Translation: CATTVGQVGNTIYF.

Turning to this clone: An end of the junction does not agree with germline; a read error may underlie this. This rearrangement joins TRBV7-9 to TRBJ2-7; possibly TRBD1 for D (8 bases). Germline-derived CDR1 and CDR2 are SEHNR and FQNEAQ (reference sequence). The CDR3 covers 15 residues. Here the CDR3 reads CSSSFTGGVTSEQYF. CDR3 bases: TGTTCCAGCAGCTTTACAGGGGGGGTCACGAGCGAGCAGTACTTC.

The rearrangement links TRBV6-5 to TRBJ2-7; no reliable D call. The length of the CDR3 is 13 residues. With 3 bases removed from V and 1 base from J, the gap between germline ends came to 7 bases. The germline gives CDR1 MNHEY, CDR2 SVGAGI. DNA for the CDR3: TGTGCCAGCAGTTATTCCGCGTCCTACGAGCAGTACTTC. As protein: CASSYSASYEQYF.

This chain connects TRBV5-4 to TRBJ2-7, with D possibly TRBD2 on 6 matching bases. V lost 4 bases and J lost 4, with 18 bases in between. CDR3 length: 15 residues. The V gene's germline CDR1 is SGHNT and CDR2 YYREEE (reference sequence). The CDR3 region is CASSPAGQSSYEQYF. CDR3 bases: TGTGCCAGCAGCCCTGCGGGGCAATCGAGTTACGAGCAGTACTTC.

With respect to this clone: One junction end does not reproduce the germline sequence, and a read error may be involved. The chain has TRBV11-3 and TRBJ1-4, with unresolved D. From germline, CDR1 is SGHNT and CDR2 YENEEA. The CDR3 covers 12 residues. DNA for the CDR3: TGTGCCAGCTGCGGGATCAATGAAAAACTGCTTTTT. It translates to CASCGINEKLLF.

The chain is built from TRBV30 and TRBJ1-2; TRBD1 is a possible D gene (5 bases). V lost 5 bases and J 4 bases, leaving 8 bases between the germline ends. CDR3 length: 11 residues. CDR1 and CDR2 (germline): GTSNPN, SVGIG (reference sequence). CDR3 nucleotide sequence: TGTGCCTGGGACAGCAGCTATGGCTACACCTTC. Amino acid sequence: CAWDSSYGYTF.

The chain has TRBV5-4 and TRBJ1-6; D gene uncertain. The CDR3 is made up of 12 amino acids. Germline loops: CDR1 SGHNT, CDR2 YYREEE (reference sequence). The V end lost 3 bases, the J end lost 14 bases, and 12 bases lay between the germline ends. The chain's CDR3 is CASSSTFGALHF. CDR3 nucleotide sequence: TGTGCCAGCAGCTCCACGTTTGGAGCCCTCCACTTT.

The chain carries TRBV19 and TRBJ1-6, with a possible D match to TRBD1 (5 bases). Trimming removed 3 bases at V and 2 bases at J, with 14 bases between. The CDR3 has 17 residues. Germline values: CDR1 LNHDA, CDR2 SQIVND (reference sequence). CDR3 residues: CASSIDSRWAYNSPLHF. The CDR3 DNA is TGTGCCAGTAGTATCGACAGCCGGTGGGCCTATAATTCACCCCTCCACTTT.

This sequence joins TRBV9 and TRBJ2-3; D may be TRBD2 (5 bases). V lost 4 bases and J 1 base, leaving 13 bases between the germline ends. Germline loops: CDR1 SGDLS, CDR2 YYNGEE. The CDR3 has 15 residues. The CDR3 loop reads CASSSTRMGTDTQYF. Here the CDR3 DNA reads TGTGCCAGCAGCTCCACTAGAATGGGCACAGATACGCAGTATTTT.

This clone was counted once. The chain joins TRBV6-5 to TRBJ2-1; possibly TRBD1 for D (5 bases). The V gene's germline CDR1 is MNHEY and CDR2 SVGAGI. V was pared by 2 bases and J by 3 bases, with 14 bases between. The CDR3 has 16 amino acids. CDR3 DNA: TGTGCCAGCAGTTACGATGGTTCAGGGATCTACAATGAGCAGTTCTTC. Translated, it gives CASSYDGSGIYNEQFF.

The chain employs TRBV5-1 and TRBJ1-2; no clear D gene. Between the trimmed V and J ends, which lost 4 bases and 8 bases, there was a span of 18 bases. CDR1 is SGHRS and CDR2 is YFSETQ in the germline V gene. The CDR3 covers 14 residues. The CDR3 reads CASSPPGSPEGYTF. DNA for the CDR3: TGCGCCAGCAGCCCACCGGGTTCCCCAGAAGGCTACACCTTC.

The chain is built from TRBV15 and TRBJ1-6; TRBD1 aligns across 8 bases. Germline V CDR1 and CDR2: LNHNV, YYDKDF (reference sequence). The J segment lost 13 bases and the V segment lost 4 bases, leaving 3 bases of the junction unmatched. This CDR3 is 12 amino acids long. The CDR3 spells CATSNSGGPLHF. CDR3 DNA: TGTGCCACCAGCAATTCAGGGGGCCCCCTCCACTTT. The variable domain in full, with the rest retrieved from reference TRBV15 and TRBJ1-6, is DAMVIQNPRYQVTQFGKPVTLSCSQTLNHNVMYWYQQKSSQAPKLLFHYYDKDFNNEADTPDNFQSRRPNTSFCFLDIRSPGLGDTAMYLCATSNSGGPLHFGNGTRLTVT.

The chain couples TRBV4-3 to TRBJ2-1; perhaps TRBD1 as D (6 bases). V lost 0 bases to trimming and J lost 4 bases, with 13 bases between them. This CDR3 has 16 residues. Looked up from germline, CDR1 is LGHNA and CDR2 is YSLEER. This CDR3 is CASSQDPIGQYNEQFF. The CDR3 nucleotides are TGCGCCAGCAGCCAAGATCCCATCGGACAGTACAATGAGCAGTTCTTC.

This clone was seen just once. The same CDR3 can be traced to other DNA sequences in this sample. The chain carries TRBV9 and TRBJ2-5; tentatively, D is TRBD2 (5 bases). This CDR3 spans 13 amino acids. The V end was cut by 3 bases, the J end by 5 bases, with 11 bases between. Germline values: CDR1 SGDLS, CDR2 YYNGEE. The CDR3 DNA reads TGTGCCAGCAGCGGGACGGGGAAGGAGACCCAGTACTTC. Its translation is CASSGTGKETQYF.

The chain carries TRBV19 and TRBJ2-7, with a tentative D call TRBD2 (5 bases). This CDR3 spans 15 amino acids. V was pared by 1 base and J by 2 bases, with 12 bases between. Per germline, CDR1 LNHDA and CDR2 SQIVND (reference sequence). The CDR3 DNA follows: TGTGCCAGTAGTATAGGACTAACGAGGACCTACGAGCAGTACTTC. As protein: CASSIGLTRTYEQYF.

This chain joins TRBV6-6 and TRBJ2-5; 12 bases align to TRBD2. Trimming took 5 bases from V and 9 from J; bases not matched to a gene: 13. The CDR3 covers 16 residues. Germline CDR1 MNHNY, CDR2 SVGAGI (reference sequence). The CDR3 bases are TGTGCCAGCAGTGCGACTAGCGGGGGTGCACCCGGGGCCCAGTACTTC. Translation gives CASSATSGGAPGAQYF.

This clone showed up just once. The J gene is TRBJ2-6, the V gene TRBV5-1; no reliable D call. The germline V gene encodes CDR1 SGHRS and CDR2 YFSETQ. The germline V and J ends were trimmed by 4 bases and 4 bases, with 9 bases remaining between them. This CDR3 region has 14 residues. The CDR3: CASSPLPGANVLTF. CDR3 nucleotide sequence: TGCGCCAGCAGCCCCCTCCCCGGGGCCAACGTCCTGACTTTC.